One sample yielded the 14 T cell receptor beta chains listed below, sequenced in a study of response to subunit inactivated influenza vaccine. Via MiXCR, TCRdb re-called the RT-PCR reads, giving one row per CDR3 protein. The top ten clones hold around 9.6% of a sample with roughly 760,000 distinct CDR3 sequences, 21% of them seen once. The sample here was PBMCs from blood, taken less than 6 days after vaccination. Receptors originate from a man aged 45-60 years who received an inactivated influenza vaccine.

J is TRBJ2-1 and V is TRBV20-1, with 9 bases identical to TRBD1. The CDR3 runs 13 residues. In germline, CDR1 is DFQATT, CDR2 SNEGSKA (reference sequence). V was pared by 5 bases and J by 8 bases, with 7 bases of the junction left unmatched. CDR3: CSADGQGWDEQFF. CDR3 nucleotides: TGCAGTGCTGACGGACAGGGGTGGGATGAGCAGTTCTTC.

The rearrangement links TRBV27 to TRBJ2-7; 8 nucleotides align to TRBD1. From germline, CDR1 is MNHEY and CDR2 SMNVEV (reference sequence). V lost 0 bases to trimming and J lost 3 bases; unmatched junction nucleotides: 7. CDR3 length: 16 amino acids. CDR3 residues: CASSLSGPTGGYEQYF. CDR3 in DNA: TGTGCCAGCAGTTTATCCGGGCCCACAGGGGGCTACGAGCAGTACTTC.

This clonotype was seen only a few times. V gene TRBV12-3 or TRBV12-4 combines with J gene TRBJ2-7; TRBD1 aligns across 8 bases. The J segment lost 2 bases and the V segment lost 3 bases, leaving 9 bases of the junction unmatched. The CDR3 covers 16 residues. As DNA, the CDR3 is TGTGCCAGCAGTTTTTTGAGCAGGGGGCAGGCCTACGAGCAGTACTTC. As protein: CASSFLSRGQAYEQYF.

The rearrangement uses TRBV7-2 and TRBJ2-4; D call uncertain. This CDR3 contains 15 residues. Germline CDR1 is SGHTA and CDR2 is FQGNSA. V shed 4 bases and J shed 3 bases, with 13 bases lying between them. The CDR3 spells CASSSKGWDKNIQYF. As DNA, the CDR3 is TGTGCCAGCAGCTCTAAGGGCTGGGACAAAAACATTCAGTACTTC.

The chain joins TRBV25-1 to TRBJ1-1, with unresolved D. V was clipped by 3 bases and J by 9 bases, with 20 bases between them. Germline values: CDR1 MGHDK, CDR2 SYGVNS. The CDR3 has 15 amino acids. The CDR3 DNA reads TGTGCCAGCAGTGAGACCACCGGCCGGGGTACTCAAGCTTTCTTT. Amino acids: CASSETTGRGTQAFF. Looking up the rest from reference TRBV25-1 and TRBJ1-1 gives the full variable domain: EADIYQTPRYLVIGTGKKITLECSQTMGHDKMYWYQQDPGMELHLIHYSYGVNSTEKGDLSSESTVSRIRTEHFPLTLESARPSHTSQYLCASSETTGRGTQAFFGQGTRLTVV.

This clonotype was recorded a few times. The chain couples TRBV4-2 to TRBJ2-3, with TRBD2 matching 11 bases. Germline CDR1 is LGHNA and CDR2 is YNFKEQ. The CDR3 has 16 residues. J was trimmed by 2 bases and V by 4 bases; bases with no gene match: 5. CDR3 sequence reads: CASSPRTSGLTDTQYF. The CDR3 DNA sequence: TGTGCCAGCAGCCCTAGGACTAGCGGGCTCACAGATACGCAGTATTTT.

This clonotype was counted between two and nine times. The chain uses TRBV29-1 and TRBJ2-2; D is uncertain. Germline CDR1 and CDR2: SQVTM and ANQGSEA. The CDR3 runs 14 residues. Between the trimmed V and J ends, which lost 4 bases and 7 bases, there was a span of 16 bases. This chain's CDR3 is CSVVGSRAGGELFF. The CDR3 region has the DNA TGCAGCGTTGTTGGTAGCCGGGCCGGCGGGGAGCTGTTTTTT.

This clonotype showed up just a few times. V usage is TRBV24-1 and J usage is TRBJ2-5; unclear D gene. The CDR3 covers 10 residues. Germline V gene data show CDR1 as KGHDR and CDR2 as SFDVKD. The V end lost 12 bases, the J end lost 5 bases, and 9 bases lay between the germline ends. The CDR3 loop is CAATGETQYF. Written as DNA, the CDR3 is TGTGCCGCTACCGGGGAGACCCAGTACTTC.

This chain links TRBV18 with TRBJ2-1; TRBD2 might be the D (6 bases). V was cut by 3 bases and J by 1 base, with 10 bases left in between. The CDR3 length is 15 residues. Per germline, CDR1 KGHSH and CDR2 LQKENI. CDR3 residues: CASSPRGVSYNEQFF. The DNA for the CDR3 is TGTGCCAGCTCACCCCGCGGGGTATCCTACAATGAGCAGTTCTTC.

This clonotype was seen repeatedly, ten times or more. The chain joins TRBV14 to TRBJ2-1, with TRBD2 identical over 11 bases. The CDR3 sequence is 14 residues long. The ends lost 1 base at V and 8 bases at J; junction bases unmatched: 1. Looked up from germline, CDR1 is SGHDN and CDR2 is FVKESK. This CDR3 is CASSQGGLADEQFF. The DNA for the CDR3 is TGTGCCAGCAGCCAAGGGGGACTAGCGGATGAGCAGTTCTTC.

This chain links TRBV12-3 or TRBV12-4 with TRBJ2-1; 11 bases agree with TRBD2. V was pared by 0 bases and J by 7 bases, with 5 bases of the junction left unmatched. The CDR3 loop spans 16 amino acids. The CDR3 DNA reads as TGTGCCAGCAGTTTAGCTAGCGGGGGGGCCATGAATGAGCAGTTCTTC. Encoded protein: CASSLASGGAMNEQFF.

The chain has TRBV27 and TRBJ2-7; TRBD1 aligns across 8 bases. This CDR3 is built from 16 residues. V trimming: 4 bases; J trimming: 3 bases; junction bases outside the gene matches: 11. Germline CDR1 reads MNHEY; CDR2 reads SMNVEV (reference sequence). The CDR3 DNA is TGTGCCAGCAGTTCTAACCGGGACAGGTGGAACTACGAGCAGTACTTC. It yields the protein CASSSNRDRWNYEQYF.

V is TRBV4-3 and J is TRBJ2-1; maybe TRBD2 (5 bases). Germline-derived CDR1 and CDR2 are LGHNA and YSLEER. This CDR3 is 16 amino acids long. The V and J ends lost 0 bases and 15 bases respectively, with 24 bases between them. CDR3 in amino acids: CASSQDPVSPSRRWFF. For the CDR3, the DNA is TGCGCCAGCAGCCAAGACCCAGTTTCGCCTAGCCGTAGGTGGTTCTTC.

The CDR3 bases are TGTGCCAGCAGCCAGCTCGACAGGGGTACTAATGAAAAACTGTTTTTT. This sequence encodes CASSQLDRGTNEKLFF. V is TRBV4-2 and J is TRBJ1-4, with TRBD1 identical over 8 bases. Germline V lookup: CDR1 LGHNA, CDR2 YNFKEQ. Trimming cost V 3 bases and J 2 bases; bases outside gene matches: 5. The CDR3 extends over 16 amino acids.